Below are 25 T cell receptor beta chains sequenced from a single sample in a study of cytomegalovirus exposure and HLA in healthy donors. PCR employed 60 Vbeta and 13 Jbeta primers. Sequenced by immunoSEQ multiplex PCR; TCRdb stores in-frame clones only, minus some. The table lists about 160,000 clones, roughly 80% of them singletons. The sample consisted of PBMCs. All receptors derive from a young man in good health and CMV-seropositive.

The chain employs TRBV7-8 and TRBJ1-2; TRBD1 matches 9 bases. There are 15 residues in the CDR3. The ends lost 6 bases at V and 4 bases at J; junction bases unmatched: 9. Germline V gene sequence: CDR1 SGHVS, CDR2 FQNEAQ. The CDR3 protein is CASSSWTGASYGYTF. The CDR3 DNA sequence: TGTGCCAGCAGTTCCTGGACAGGGGCGTCCTATGGCTACACCTTC.

The DNA for the CDR3 is TGTGCCAGCAGTGGAGGGGCAGAAGGCTATTCACCCCTCCACTTT. As protein: CASSGGAEGYSPLHF. The chain is built from TRBV5-4 and TRBJ1-6, with D possibly being TRBD1 (5 bases). Deletions cut 5 bases from V and 8 bases from J, with 17 bases between. CDR3 length: 15 amino acids. Germline values: CDR1 SGHNT, CDR2 YYREEE (reference sequence).

V and J are TRBV12-5 and TRBJ1-2, with D unresolved. Trimming took off 2 bases at V and 4 bases at J, with 5 bases between the two ends. This CDR3 region has 12 residues. CDR1 and CDR2 (germline): LGHNT, FRNRAP. The CDR3 protein is CASGLNSYGYTF. CDR3 coding DNA: TGTGCTAGTGGTTTGAACAGCTATGGCTACACCTTC.

This chain links TRBV19 with TRBJ2-1; tentative D call: TRBD1 (5 bases). Germline V gene sequence: CDR1 LNHDA, CDR2 SQIVND (reference sequence). Trimming took off 3 bases at V and 7 bases at J, with 16 bases between the two ends. The CDR3 extends over 15 amino acids. CDR3 amino acids: CASSIQGKSLNEQFF. Here the CDR3 DNA reads TGTGCCAGTAGTATTCAGGGTAAAAGTTTGAATGAGCAGTTCTTC.

This clone has only one observation. V gene TRBV18 combines with J gene TRBJ1-4; TRBD1 matches 7 bases. V was clipped by 2 bases and J by 6 bases; unmatched bases: 6. The germline CDR1 and CDR2 sequences are KGHSH and LQKENI. The CDR3 covers 15 residues. This chain's CDR3 is CASSPSRDRYEKLFF. CDR3 DNA sequence: TGTGCCAGCTCACCATCCCGGGACAGATATGAAAAACTGTTTTTT.

The rearrangement joins TRBV2 to TRBJ2-1; 12 bases agree with TRBD2. From germline, CDR1 is SNHLY and CDR2 FYNNEI. V gave up 7 bases and J gave up 9 bases; unmatched junction bases: 16. CDR3 length equals 17 residues. The CDR3 protein is CASTLFGASGRAGEQFF. The CDR3 DNA reads as TGTGCCAGCACCCTTTTCGGGGCTAGCGGGAGGGCCGGTGAGCAGTTCTTC.

This clone has just a few counts. This chain's CDR3 is CASRDSTNYGYTF. The CDR3 DNA follows: TGTGCCAGCAGGGACAGCACCAACTATGGCTACACCTTC. V and J are TRBV2 and TRBJ1-2; the D gene is possibly TRBD1 (6 bases). The CDR3 spans 13 residues. Germline CDR1 SNHLY, CDR2 FYNNEI. The V end lost 6 bases, the J end lost 2 bases, and 10 bases lay between the germline ends. Filled out from reference TRBV2 and TRBJ1-2, the complete variable domain reads EPEVTQTPSHQVTQMGQEVILRCVPISNHLYFYWYRQILGQKVEFLVSFYNNEISEKSEIFDDQFSVERPDGSNFTLKIRSTKLEDSAMYFCASRDSTNYGYTFGSGTRLTVV.

The chain combines TRBV4-2 with TRBJ1-1; 7 positions match TRBD1. Germline CDR1 and CDR2: LGHNA and YNFKEQ. This CDR3 spans 15 amino acids. With 4 bases clipped from V and 6 bases from J, the junction kept 11 bases outside the gene matches. This CDR3 is CASSLEGGIGSEAFF. The CDR3 DNA is TGTGCCAGCAGCCTAGAAGGGGGCATTGGCTCTGAAGCTTTCTTT.

This clone was picked up a small number of times. The chain couples TRBV19 to TRBJ2-1; D possibly corresponds to TRBD2 (6 bases). Germline loops: CDR1 LNHDA, CDR2 SQIVND (reference sequence). This CDR3 has 15 residues. V lost 5 bases, J lost 6 bases, and 17 bases lay in between. For the CDR3, the DNA is TGTGCCAGTAGTCTACCGGGGGTGACGGCCAATGAGCAGTTCTTC. Translating gives CASSLPGVTANEQFF.

This clone was seen only a few times. This rearrangement joins TRBV19 to TRBJ2-7; TRBD1 is a possible D gene (6 bases). The germline V and J ends were trimmed by 3 bases and 7 bases, with 19 bases remaining between them. The CDR3 length is 15 residues. Germline lookup yields CDR1 LNHDA and CDR2 SQIVND (reference sequence). The CDR3 DNA follows: TGTGCCAGTAGTATCGATGCAGGGGATCGGCGGGAGCAGTACTTC. Amino acids: CASSIDAGDRREQYF.

The gene calls are TRBV4-1 and TRBJ1-4; 9 nucleotides align to TRBD1. The V gene end was trimmed by 2 bases and the J gene end by 7 bases; junction bases not matched to a gene: 8. The V gene's germline CDR1 is MGHRA and CDR2 YSYEKL. This CDR3 comprises 16 residues. CDR3 amino acids: CASSQQKQGAVEKLFF. The CDR3 DNA follows: TGCGCCAGCAGCCAACAAAAACAGGGGGCGGTTGAAAAACTGTTTTTT.

J is TRBJ1-2 and V is TRBV7-9, with TRBD1 matching over 7 bases. Trimming cost V 5 bases and J 3 bases; bases outside gene matches: 6. Germline V gene lookup returns CDR1 SEHNR and CDR2 FQNEAQ (reference sequence). The CDR3 spans 14 residues. CDR3 DNA: TGTGCCAGCAGCCCTACCGGGACAGACTATGGCTACACCTTC. Translated, it gives CASSPTGTDYGYTF.

V is TRBV7-6 and J is TRBJ1-1; maybe TRBD1 (5 bases). Trimming removed 5 bases at V and 1 base at J, with 8 bases between. The CDR3 is 13 amino acids. Germline CDR1 reads SGHVS; CDR2 reads FNYEAQ. The CDR3 loop is CASSRTGNTEAFF. The CDR3 coding sequence is TGTGCCAGCAGCCGCACAGGGAACACTGAAGCTTTCTTT.

The V call is TRBV5-1, the J call TRBJ2-7; the D is unclear. CDR1 and CDR2 from the germline V gene are SGHRS and YFSETQ. Trimming took off 4 bases at V and 5 bases at J, with 19 bases between the two ends. There are 15 residues in the CDR3. The CDR3 spells CASSLNSWATNEQYF. The CDR3 DNA reads TGCGCCAGCAGCCTGAACAGTTGGGCCACCAACGAGCAGTACTTC.

This chain connects TRBV19 to TRBJ2-3; TRBD1 matches 8 bases. V dropped 7 bases and J dropped 1; count of bases not matched to a gene: 4. The CDR3 spans 14 residues. CDR1 and CDR2 (germline): LNHDA, SQIVND (reference sequence). CDR3 amino acids: CASTPTGGTDTQYF. In DNA form, the CDR3 reads TGTGCCAGTACCCCGACAGGGGGCACAGATACGCAGTATTTT.

J is TRBJ1-1 and V is TRBV4-3; possible D gene TRBD1, 5 bases. CDR3 size: 15 residues. V lost 7 bases to trimming and J lost 7 bases, with 22 bases between them. Per the germline V gene, CDR1 is LGHNA and CDR2 is YSLEER. The CDR3 spells CASNPELQVRGEAFF. CDR3 nucleotide sequence: TGCGCCAGCAACCCGGAATTACAGGTTCGAGGTGAAGCTTTCTTT.

This clone appeared once. This chain uses TRBV6-5 with TRBJ1-3; TRBD1 matches at 7 bases. Germline-derived CDR1 and CDR2 are MNHEY and SVGAGI. Losses at the gene ends were 4 bases for V and 4 bases for J; bases not matched to a gene: 10. CDR3 length: 16 residues. The DNA for the CDR3 is TGTGCCAGCAGTTCCCGATACAGGGGTGGAGGAAACACCATATATTTT. This gives the protein CASSSRYRGGGNTIYF.

The chain links TRBV5-1 to TRBJ2-7, with no clear D. V lost 0 bases and J 6 bases, leaving 16 bases between the germline ends. Germline V gives CDR1 SGHRS, CDR2 YFSETQ. This CDR3 contains 15 residues. DNA for the CDR3: TGCGCCAGCAGCTTGGCAGACTCACCCCTCCTCGAGCAGTACTTC. Amino acids: CASSLADSPLLEQYF.

This rearrangement joins TRBV29-1 to TRBJ2-5; 13 nucleotides align to TRBD2. With 4 bases clipped from V and 4 bases from J, the junction kept 6 bases outside the gene matches. The CDR3 consists of 15 residues. Germline CDR1 and CDR2: SQVTM and ANQGSEA. As DNA, the CDR3 is TGCAGCGTTGGGACTAGCGGGAGCGGGGGAGAGACCCAGTACTTC. Translating it yields CSVGTSGSGGETQYF.

The V gene is TRBV10-3, the J gene TRBJ2-7; possible D gene TRBD2, 7 bases. This CDR3 has 17 residues. Germline-derived CDR1 and CDR2 are ENHRY and SYGVKD. The ends were cut back, 2 bases at V and 1 base at J, with 18 bases in the middle. CDR3 sequence (DNA): TGTGCCATCAGTGAGAGGGGGGGATGGGAGCCTTCCTACGAGCAGTACTTC. Translating gives CAISERGGWEPSYEQYF.

Here the CDR3 DNA reads TGTGCCAGCAGCCCTTCTTGGGGGCTAGACACTGAAGCTTTCTTT. This encodes CASSPSWGLDTEAFF. The chain joins TRBV7-2 to TRBJ1-1; weak D call: TRBD1 (6 bases). The V and J ends lost 5 bases and 3 bases respectively, with 16 bases between them. The CDR3 spans 15 residues. Germline lookup yields CDR1 SGHTA and CDR2 FQGNSA.

V is TRBV4-1 and J is TRBJ2-7; 10 bases fit TRBD1. The J segment lost 6 bases and the V segment lost 5 bases, leaving 10 bases of the junction unmatched. CDR3 length equals 15 residues. The germline CDR1 and CDR2 sequences are MGHRA and YSYEKL. CDR3 amino acids: CASSSRQGAFLEQYF. The CDR3 DNA sequence: TGCGCCAGCAGCTCCCGACAGGGGGCTTTTCTCGAGCAGTACTTC.

This sequence joins TRBV5-6 and TRBJ2-1, with a tentative D call TRBD1 (6 bases). Germline CDR1 reads SGHDT; CDR2 reads YYEEEE. V dropped 1 base and J dropped 5 bases, with 13 bases sitting between them. The CDR3 spans 15 residues. CDR3: CASSLIPGGHNEQFF. The CDR3 DNA follows: TGTGCCAGCAGCTTGATCCCTGGGGGCCACAATGAGCAGTTCTTC.

This clone appeared a few times. The rearrangement joins TRBV4-2 to TRBJ1-6; 8 bases map to TRBD1. V dropped 3 bases and J dropped 9; count of bases not matched to a gene: 1. The CDR3 has 13 amino acids. Looked up from germline, CDR1 is LGHNA and CDR2 is YNFKEQ. The CDR3 DNA follows: TGTGCCAGCAGCCAGGACAGGGTTTCACCCCTCCACTTT. It encodes CASSQDRVSPLHF.

The chain carries TRBV9 and TRBJ2-2; no firm D call. The CDR3 has 19 residues. CDR1 and CDR2 from the germline V gene are SGDLS and YYNGEE. V lost 0 bases and J 5 bases, leaving 23 bases between the germline ends. This CDR3 is CASSVDEGDRLADTGELFF. As DNA, the CDR3 is TGTGCCAGCAGCGTAGATGAAGGAGATCGGTTGGCGGATACCGGGGAGCTGTTTTTT.